The clone carrying this TCR beta chain was counted between two and nine times. V was shortened by 2 bases and J by 1 base, with 10 bases between the two germline ends. The germline V gene encodes CDR1 SGHRS and CDR2 YFSETQ. The CDR3 runs to 14 residues. The data derive from a study of spatial heterogeneity in lung cancer. About the study: Sequencing consistently turned up more beta-chain sequences than alpha-chain sequences. More than 9.5 raw reads, on average, carried each unique TCR and UMI combination.

TCRdb re-analysed the 5' RACE reads in MiXCR, keeping a single row per CDR3 protein. The sample holds 45,000 to 65,000 distinct CDR3 sequences; about 7% are singletons and the top ten take roughly 3%. This sample's time point: sample taken at primary tumor resection. Unsorted whole RNA from tumor, nontumor lung or frozen PBMC underwent sequencing. Untreated early-stage non-small cell lung cancer patients, 55 to 85 in total, were the donors. This specimen consisted of PBMCs, obtained at surgery. The receptor was derived from a female donor with early-stage non-small cell lung cancer. The chain recombines TRBV5-1 with TRBJ2-7; D is unclear. CDR3 protein: CASSFGPSSYEQYF. CDR3 in DNA: TGCGCCAGCAGCTTCGGGCCGTCATCCTACGAGCAGTACTTC. Full variable domain (outside the CDR3, taken from reference TRBV5-1 and TRBJ2-7): KAGVTQTPRYLIKTRGQQVTLSCSPISGHRSVSWYQQTPGQGLQFLFEYFSETQRNKGNFPGRFSGRQFSNSRSEMNVSTLELGDSALYLCASSFGPSSYEQYFGPGTRLTVT.